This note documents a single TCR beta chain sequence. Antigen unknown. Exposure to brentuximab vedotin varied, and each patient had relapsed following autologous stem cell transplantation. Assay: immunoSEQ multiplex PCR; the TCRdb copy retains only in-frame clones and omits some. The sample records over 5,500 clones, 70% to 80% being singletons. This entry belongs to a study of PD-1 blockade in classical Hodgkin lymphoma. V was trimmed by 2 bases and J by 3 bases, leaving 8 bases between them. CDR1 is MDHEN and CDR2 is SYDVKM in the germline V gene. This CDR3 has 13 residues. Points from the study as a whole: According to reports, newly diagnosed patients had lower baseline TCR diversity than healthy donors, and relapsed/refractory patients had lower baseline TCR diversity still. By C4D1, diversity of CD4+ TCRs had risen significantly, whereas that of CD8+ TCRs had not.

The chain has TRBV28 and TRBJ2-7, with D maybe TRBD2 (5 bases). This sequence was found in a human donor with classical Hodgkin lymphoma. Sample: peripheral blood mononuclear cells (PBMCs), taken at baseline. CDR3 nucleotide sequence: TGTGCCAGCAGTTTAGAGGGTGTCTACGAGCAGTACTTC. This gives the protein CASSLEGVYEQYF. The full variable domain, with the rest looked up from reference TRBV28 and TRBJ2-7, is DVKVTQSSRYLVKRTGEKVFLECVQDMDHENMFWYRQDPGLGLRLIYFSYDVKMKEKGDIPEGYSVSREKKERFSLILESASTNQTSMYLCASSLEGVYEQYFGPGTRLTVT.